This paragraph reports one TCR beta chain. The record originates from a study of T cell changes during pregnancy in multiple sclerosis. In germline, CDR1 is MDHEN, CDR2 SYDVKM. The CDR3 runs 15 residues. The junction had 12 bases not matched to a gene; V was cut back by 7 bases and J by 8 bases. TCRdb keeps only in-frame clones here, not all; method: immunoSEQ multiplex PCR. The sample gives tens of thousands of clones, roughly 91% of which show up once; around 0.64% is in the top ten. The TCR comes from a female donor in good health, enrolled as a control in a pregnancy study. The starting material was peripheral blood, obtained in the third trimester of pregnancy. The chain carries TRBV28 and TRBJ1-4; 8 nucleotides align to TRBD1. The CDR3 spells CASTQGARVEEKLFF. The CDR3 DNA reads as TGTGCCAGCACTCAGGGGGCGAGGGTAGAAGAAAAACTGTTTTTT.